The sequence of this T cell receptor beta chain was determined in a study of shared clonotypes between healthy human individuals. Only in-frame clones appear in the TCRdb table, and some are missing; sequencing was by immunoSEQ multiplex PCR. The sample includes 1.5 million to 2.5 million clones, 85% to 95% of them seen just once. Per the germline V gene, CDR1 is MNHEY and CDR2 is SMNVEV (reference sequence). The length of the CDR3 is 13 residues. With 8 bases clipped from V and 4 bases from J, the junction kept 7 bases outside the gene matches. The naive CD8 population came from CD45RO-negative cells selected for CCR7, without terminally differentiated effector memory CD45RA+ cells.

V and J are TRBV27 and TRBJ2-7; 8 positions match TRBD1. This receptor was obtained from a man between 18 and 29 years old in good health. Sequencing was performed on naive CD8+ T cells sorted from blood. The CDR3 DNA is TGTGCCAGCGGGGAGGACAGGGAGTACGAGCAGTACTTC. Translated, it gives CASGEDREYEQYF.